Following are 5 T cell receptor beta chains from one sample sequenced in a study of blood T cell repertoires in COVID-19. Sequencing used immunoSEQ multiplex PCR; TCRdb keeps in-frame clones, though not all of them. The sample holds 70,000 to 90,000 clones, around 85% seen once. Sequenced sample: peripheral blood. All receptors derive from a man aged 50-60 years with COVID-19, enrolled during active disease.

The chain links TRBV28 to TRBJ1-2, with TRBD1 as a possible D gene (6 bases). Trimming removed 8 bases at V and 2 bases at J, with 9 bases between. CDR1 is MDHEN and CDR2 is SYDVKM in the germline V gene. CDR3 length equals 12 residues. The CDR3 nucleotides are TGTGCCAGCGGTACAGGGAACTATGGCTACACCTTC. Translating gives CASGTGNYGYTF.

The J gene is TRBJ1-2, the V gene TRBV5-1; D is undetermined. CDR1 and CDR2 from the germline V gene are SGHRS and YFSETQ. Trimming took 4 bases from V and 2 from J, leaving 15 bases between them. The length of the CDR3 is 15 residues. Written as DNA, the CDR3 is TGCGCCAGCAGCCGCGGACTCGGATTGAACTATGGCTACACCTTC. Protein sequence: CASSRGLGLNYGYTF.

Judged by abundance, this clone is medium-sized (0.01 to 0.1%). The J gene is TRBJ1-5, the V gene TRBV9; 11 nucleotides agree with TRBD1. Trimming took 3 bases from V and 6 from J; bases not matched to a gene: 5. This CDR3 has 15 residues. Looked up from germline, CDR1 is SGDLS and CDR2 is YYNGEE. The CDR3 nucleotides read TGTGCCAGCAGCGAAGGACAGGGGGCTCGTCAGCCCCAGCATTTT. Encoded protein: CASSEGQGARQPQHF.

J is TRBJ2-7 and V is TRBV6-5; tentative D call: TRBD1 (5 bases). The CDR3 has 15 residues. Germline V CDR1 and CDR2: MNHEY, SVGAGI. Trimming stripped 0 bases from V and 7 bases from J, with 16 bases between. DNA of the CDR3: TGTGCCAGCAGTTACTCCAGGGTCCTCTATGCTGAGCAGTACTTC. Residues: CASSYSRVLYAEQYF.

V gene TRBV19 combines with J gene TRBJ1-1; D not certain. The V gene's germline CDR1 is LNHDA and CDR2 SQIVND (reference sequence). The CDR3 loop spans 11 amino acids. V was trimmed by 1 base and J by 10 bases, leaving 7 bases between them. This CDR3 reads CASSIGLRAFF. The CDR3 DNA reads TGTGCCAGTAGTATAGGCCTTAGAGCTTTCTTT.